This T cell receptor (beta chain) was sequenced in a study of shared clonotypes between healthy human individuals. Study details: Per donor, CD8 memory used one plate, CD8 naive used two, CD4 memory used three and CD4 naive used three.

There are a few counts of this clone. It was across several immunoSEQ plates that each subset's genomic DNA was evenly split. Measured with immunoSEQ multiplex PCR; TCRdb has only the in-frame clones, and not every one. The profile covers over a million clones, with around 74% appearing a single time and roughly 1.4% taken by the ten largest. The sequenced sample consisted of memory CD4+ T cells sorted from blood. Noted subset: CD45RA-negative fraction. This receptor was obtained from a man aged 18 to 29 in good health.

The CDR3 DNA is TGTGCCAGCTCACCGGAGGCGCGTATCTCTGGGGCCAACGTCCTGACTTTC. It codes for CASSPEARISGANVLTF. The rearrangement uses TRBV18 and TRBJ2-6, with a tentative D call TRBD2 (5 bases). Looked up from germline, CDR1 is KGHSH and CDR2 is LQKENI. V shed 3 bases and J shed 0 bases, with 12 bases lying between them. The CDR3 loop spans 17 amino acids.